This T cell receptor beta chain appears in the sequencing data of a study of beta chain features in type 1 diabetes. Study-wide results and caveats: When Type 1 diabetes patients were examined, their TCRB CDR3s proved moderately but significantly shorter in all four CD4+ subsets. There were fewer insertions and more deletions at the VDJ junctions of type 1 diabetes patients.

The entirety of the isolated RNA underwent reverse transcription, so expressed TCRB transcripts were sequenced. TCRdb's copy holds only in-frame clones and misses some; the assay was immunoSEQ multiplex PCR. The sample yields hundreds of thousands of clones, about 14% seen once. Isolation of CD4+ naive, central memory, regulatory and stem cell-like memory cells was achieved by sorting via CD45RO/CCR7/CD25/CD127/CD95/CD27. Note on this clone: Its antigen is unknown.

CDR1 and CDR2 from the germline V gene are ENHRY and SYGVKD. J lost 5 bases, V lost 6 bases, and 3 bases had no gene match. The CDR3 length is 13 residues. The source of this sequence is a man younger than 35 with type 1 diabetes. V and J are TRBV10-3 and TRBJ1-5, with 8 bases matching TRBD1. Sequencing input: naive CD4+ T cells from blood. CDR3 sequence (DNA): TGTGCCATCAGGGGGACAGGCGATCAGCCCCAGCATTTT. Translation gives CAIRGTGDQPQHF.